The source of this TCR beta chain is a study of control samples from healthy donors and cancer patients. Clones were sequenced by immunoSEQ multiplex PCR, and TCRdb holds only the in-frame ones, with some missing. This table holds 150,000 to 200,000 clones, 88% found once. CDR3 length: 15 residues. CDR1 is MNHNY and CDR2 is SVGAGI in the germline V gene (reference sequence). Trimming pared 6 bases from V and 5 bases from J, leaving 19 bases between. The J gene is TRBJ1-2, the V gene TRBV6-6; D possibly corresponds to TRBD1 (6 bases). Sequenced input: blood. This sequence originates from a woman between 25 and 40 years old in good health. CDR3: CASSNDQQGRYGYTF. The DNA of the CDR3 is TGTGCCAGCAGCAACGATCAACAGGGAAGGTATGGCTACACCTTC.